This TCR beta chain was identified in a study of control samples from healthy donors and cancer patients. The V gene's germline CDR1 is SGHDT and CDR2 YYEEEE. J was trimmed by 7 bases and V by 2 bases; bases with no gene match: 2. The length of the CDR3 is 14 residues. The table came from immunoSEQ multiplex PCR; TCRdb's copy has only in-frame clones and leaves some out. The repertoire holds 150,000 to 200,000 clones, about nine tenths seen once, with about 1.6% in the top ten. This TCR came from a woman in her twenties or thirties in good health. Material for sequencing was blood. The chain links TRBV5-6 to TRBJ1-6; 8 positions agree with TRBD1. CDR3 in amino acids: CASSFPGGNSPLHF. The CDR3 DNA follows: TGTGCCAGCAGCTTTCCAGGGGGCAATTCACCCCTCCACTTT.